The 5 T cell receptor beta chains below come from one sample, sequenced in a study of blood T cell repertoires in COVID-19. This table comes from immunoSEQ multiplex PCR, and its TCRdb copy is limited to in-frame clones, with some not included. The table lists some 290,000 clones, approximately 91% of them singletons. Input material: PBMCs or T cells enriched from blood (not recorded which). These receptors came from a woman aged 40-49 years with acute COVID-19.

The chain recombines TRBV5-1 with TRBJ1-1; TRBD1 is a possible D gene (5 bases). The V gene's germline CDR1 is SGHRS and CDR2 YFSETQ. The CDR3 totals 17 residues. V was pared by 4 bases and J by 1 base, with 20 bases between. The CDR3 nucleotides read TGCGCCAGCAGCCGTAGTCCTTCAGGGTTGAAGAACACTGAAGCTTTCTTT. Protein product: CASSRSPSGLKNTEAFF.

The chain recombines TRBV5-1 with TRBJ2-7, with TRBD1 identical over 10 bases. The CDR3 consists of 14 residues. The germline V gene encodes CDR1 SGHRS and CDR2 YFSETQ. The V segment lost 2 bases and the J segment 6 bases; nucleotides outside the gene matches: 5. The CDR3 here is CASSLRQGAGEQYF. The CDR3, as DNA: TGCGCCAGCAGCTTAAGACAGGGGGCCGGCGAGCAGTACTTC.

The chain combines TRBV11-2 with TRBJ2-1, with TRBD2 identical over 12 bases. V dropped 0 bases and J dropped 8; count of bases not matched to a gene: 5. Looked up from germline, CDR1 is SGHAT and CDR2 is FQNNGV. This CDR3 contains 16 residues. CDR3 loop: CASSLDSASGRDEQFF. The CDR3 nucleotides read TGTGCCAGCAGCTTAGATTCGGCTAGCGGGAGGGATGAGCAGTTCTTC.

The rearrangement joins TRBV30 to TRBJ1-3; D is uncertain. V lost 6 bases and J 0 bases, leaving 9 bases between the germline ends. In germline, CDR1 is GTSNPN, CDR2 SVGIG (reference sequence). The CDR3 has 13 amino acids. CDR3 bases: TGTGCCTGCCCAACCAGCTCTGGAAACACCATATATTTT. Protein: CACPTSSGNTIYF.

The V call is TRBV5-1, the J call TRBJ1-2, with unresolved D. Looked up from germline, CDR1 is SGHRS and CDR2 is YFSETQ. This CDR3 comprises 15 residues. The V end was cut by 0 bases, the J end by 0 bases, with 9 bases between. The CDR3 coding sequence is TGCGCCAGCAGCTTGGGTAGCTCAACTAACTATGGCTACACCTTC. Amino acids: CASSLGSSTNYGYTF.